The 2 T cell receptor beta chains given below trace back to one sample, sequenced in a study of T cell responses to AZD1222 COVID-19 vaccine. Sequencing was performed with immunoSEQ multiplex PCR; in TCRdb, only in-frame clones are kept and a portion is missing. Found here are some 120,000 clones, 80% to 90% of them singletons; the top ten hold 1.5% to 2%. The source material was peripheral blood, sampled on day 0 of AZD1222 vaccination. The receptors derive from an adult in good health.

This chain joins TRBV11-2 and TRBJ1-2, with 8 bases fitting TRBD1. The CDR3 runs to 16 residues. Trimming at V came to 2 bases and at J to 4 bases, leaving 9 bases not matched to a gene. Germline V gives CDR1 SGHAT, CDR2 FQNNGV. The CDR3 reads CASSLSPGGALYGYTF. Here the CDR3 DNA reads TGTGCCAGCAGCTTATCGCCAGGGGGCGCCCTCTATGGCTACACCTTC.

Regarding this clone: Sequence at one end of the junction differs from germline and may be a read error. This rearrangement joins TRBV7-2 to TRBJ1-2, with D unresolved. The CDR3 has 15 residues. Germline CDR1 reads SGHTA; CDR2 reads FQGNSA. For the CDR3, the DNA is TGTGCCAGCAGCTTTCCCCCTCCAGGCTACTACGGCTACACCTTC. Protein product: CASSFPPPGYYGYTF. Based on the CDR3 plus reference TRBV7-2 and TRBJ1-2, the full variable domain is GAGVSQSPSNKVTEKGKDVELRCDPISGHTALYWYRQSLGQGLEFLIYFQGNSAPDKSGLPSDRFSAERTGGSVSTLTIQRTQQEDSAVYLCASSFPPPGYYGYTFGSGTRLTVV.